This TCR beta chain was captured by sequencing in a study of T cells in Graves' hyperthyroidism and ophthalmopathy. Amplification of TCR beta CDR3 regions used RNA as the template. Primed by the HTBI set, a first-round RT-PCR was run on the TCR CDR3. From the multiplex PCR reads, TCRdb called clonotypes with MiXCR, one entry per CDR3 protein. This repertoire shows over 500,000 distinct CDR3 sequences, roughly 18% found once; its top ten account for roughly a sixth. This clonotype was seen a few times. The antigen is unknown. The study, taken as a whole, reports: In the blood, most expanded thyroid clonotypes above 0.001 appeared as well.

Uncontrolled infection, other autoimmune disease, pregnancy or lactation excluded patients. Fresh 10 ml peripheral blood yielded PBMCs. The CDR3 is 14 amino acids. V dropped 1 base and J dropped 8; count of bases not matched to a gene: 2. Germline CDR1 and CDR2: SGHDT and YYEEEE. The material sequenced was blood. This sequence originates from a woman between 18 and 30 years old with Graves' ophthalmopathy. The chain links TRBV5-6 to TRBJ2-1; 11 bases line up with TRBD2. This CDR3 is CASSLLAGGDEQFF. The DNA for the CDR3 is TGTGCCAGCAGCTTGCTAGCGGGAGGCGATGAGCAGTTCTTC.